The clone carrying this TCR beta chain was counted many times. The antigen is not known. This specimen comes from a study of Graves' ophthalmopathy and Graves' hyperthyroidism. Broader study findings: Blood also held most thyroid clonotypes expanded above 0.001 frequency.

Uncontrolled infections, other autoimmune diseases, pregnancy or lactation barred patients from enrollment. The PBMC fraction was derived from under 11 ml of fresh peripheral blood. The authors amplified TCR beta CDR3 regions from RNA transcripts. HTBI-primed RT-PCR formed the first round, and a multiplex PCR formed the second. TCRdb processed the multiplex PCR reads anew with MiXCR; each CDR3 protein has one entry. The table lists some 170,000 distinct CDR3 sequences, roughly 36% of them singletons. Specimen: peripheral blood. The sequence came from a man aged 25 to 45 with Graves' ophthalmopathy.

The DNA of the CDR3 is TGTGCCAGCAGTCTTCAGACGGTCTCCGGGGAGCTGTTTTTT. This sequence encodes CASSLQTVSGELFF. V and J are TRBV12-3 or TRBV12-4 and TRBJ2-2; no clear D gene. The germline V and J ends were trimmed by 5 bases and 6 bases, with 13 bases remaining between them. CDR3 length equals 14 residues.